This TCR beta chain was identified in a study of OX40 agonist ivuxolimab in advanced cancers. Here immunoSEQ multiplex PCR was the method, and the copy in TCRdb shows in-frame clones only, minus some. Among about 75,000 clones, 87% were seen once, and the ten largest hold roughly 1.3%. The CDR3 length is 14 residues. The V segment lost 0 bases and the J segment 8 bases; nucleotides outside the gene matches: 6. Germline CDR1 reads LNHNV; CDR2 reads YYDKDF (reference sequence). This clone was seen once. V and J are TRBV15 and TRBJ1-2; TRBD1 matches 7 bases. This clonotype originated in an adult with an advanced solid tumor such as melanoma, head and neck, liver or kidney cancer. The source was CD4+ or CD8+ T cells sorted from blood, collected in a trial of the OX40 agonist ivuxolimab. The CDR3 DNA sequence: TGTGCCACCAGCAGAGATGACAGGGTCAGCGGCTACACCTTC. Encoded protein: CATSRDDRVSGYTF.